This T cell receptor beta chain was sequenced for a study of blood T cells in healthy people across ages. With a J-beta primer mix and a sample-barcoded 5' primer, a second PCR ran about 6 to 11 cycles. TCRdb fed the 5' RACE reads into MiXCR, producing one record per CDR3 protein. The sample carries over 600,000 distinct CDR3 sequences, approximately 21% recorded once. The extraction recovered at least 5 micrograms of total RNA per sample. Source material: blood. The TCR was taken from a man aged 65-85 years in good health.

CDR3 DNA sequence: TGTGCCAGCAGCCCCCCTCTGCCGGGATTAGCCAAAAACATTCAGTACTTC. It yields the protein CASSPPLPGLAKNIQYF. This chain connects TRBV5-5 to TRBJ2-4; maybe TRBD2 (5 bases). With 4 bases removed from V and 0 bases from J, the gap between germline ends came to 17 bases. Germline CDR1 and CDR2: SGHKS and YYEKEE (reference sequence). This CDR3 contains 17 residues.